The entry below describes one T cell receptor (beta chain). The data stem from a study of blood T cell repertoires in COVID-19. Background on the study: PBMCs, B-cell-depleted T cells, or T cells were the source of the cDNA or gDNA that made up the material.

The CDR3 extends over 13 amino acids. V shed 3 bases and J shed 10 bases, with 14 bases lying between them. Germline-derived CDR1 and CDR2 are SGHRS and YFSETQ. Using immunoSEQ multiplex PCR, the repertoire was profiled, and TCRdb retains in-frame clones only, with some absent. Of some 68,000 clones detected, 88% appear once; the ten largest clones hold less than 2.5%. This receptor was taken from a human donor in a cohort sampled during active COVID-19. The sample comprised peripheral blood. The V gene is TRBV5-1, the J gene TRBJ2-1; D may be TRBD2 (6 bases). CDR3 region: CASSWGLGQEQFF. In DNA form, the CDR3 reads TGCGCCAGCAGCTGGGGACTGGGTCAGGAGCAGTTCTTC. The full variable domain, rest sourced from reference TRBV5-1 and TRBJ2-1, is KAGVTQTPRYLIKTRGQQVTLSCSPISGHRSVSWYQQTPGQGLQFLFEYFSETQRNKGNFPGRFSGRQFSNSRSEMNVSTLELGDSALYLCASSWGLGQEQFFGPGTRLTVL.